The sequence of this TCR beta chain was determined in a study of siplizumab effects on memory and regulatory T cells. Points on this clone: What it binds is unknown.

Assaying covered 100,000 or so TCR templates per sample. The assay was immunoSEQ multiplex PCR, and TCRdb's table has in-frame clones only and misses some. Of under 130,000 clones listed, about 92% are singletons. Points from the study as a whole: Tracing alloreactive clones into unstimulated subsets worked for only a minor fraction of them. The study found naive T cells seemingly more diverse than memory cells and seemingly major alloresponse contributors.

Trimming left V 6 bases short and J 10 bases short, with 22 bases between. Germline CDR1 reads SGHTA; CDR2 reads FQGTGA. This CDR3 is built from 15 residues. The V gene is TRBV7-3, the J gene TRBJ2-1; D is unclear. Input material: CD4+ T cells sorted from blood. This TCR was recovered from a human donor in good health. The CDR3 DNA reads as TGTGCCAGCAGGATAGACCCCCGAGGATCCAGCGAGCAGTTCTTC. This codes for CASRIDPRGSSEQFF.